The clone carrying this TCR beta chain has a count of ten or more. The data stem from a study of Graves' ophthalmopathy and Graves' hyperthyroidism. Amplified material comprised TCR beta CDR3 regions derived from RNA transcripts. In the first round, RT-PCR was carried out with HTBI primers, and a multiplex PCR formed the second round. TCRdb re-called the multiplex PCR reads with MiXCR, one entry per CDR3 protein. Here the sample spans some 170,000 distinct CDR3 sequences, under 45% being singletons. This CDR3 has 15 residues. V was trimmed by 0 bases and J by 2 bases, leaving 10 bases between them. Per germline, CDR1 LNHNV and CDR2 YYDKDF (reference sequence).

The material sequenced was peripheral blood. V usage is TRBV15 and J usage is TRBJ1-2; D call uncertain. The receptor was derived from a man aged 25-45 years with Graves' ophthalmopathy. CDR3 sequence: CATSREPNPNYGYTF. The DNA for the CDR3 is TGTGCCACCAGCAGAGAACCTAACCCCAACTATGGCTACACCTTC.